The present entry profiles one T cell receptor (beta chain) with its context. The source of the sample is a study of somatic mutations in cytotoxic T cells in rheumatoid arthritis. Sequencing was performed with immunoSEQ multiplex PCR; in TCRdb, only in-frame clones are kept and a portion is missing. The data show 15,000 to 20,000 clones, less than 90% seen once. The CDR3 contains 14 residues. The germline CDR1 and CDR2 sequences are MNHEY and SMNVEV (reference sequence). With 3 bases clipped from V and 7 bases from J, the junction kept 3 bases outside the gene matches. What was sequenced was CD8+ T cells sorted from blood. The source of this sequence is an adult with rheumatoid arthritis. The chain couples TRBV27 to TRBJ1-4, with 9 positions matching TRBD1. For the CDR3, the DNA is TGTGCCAGCAGTTTGCAGGGACAGGGTGAAAAACTGTTTTTT. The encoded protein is CASSLQGQGEKLFF.